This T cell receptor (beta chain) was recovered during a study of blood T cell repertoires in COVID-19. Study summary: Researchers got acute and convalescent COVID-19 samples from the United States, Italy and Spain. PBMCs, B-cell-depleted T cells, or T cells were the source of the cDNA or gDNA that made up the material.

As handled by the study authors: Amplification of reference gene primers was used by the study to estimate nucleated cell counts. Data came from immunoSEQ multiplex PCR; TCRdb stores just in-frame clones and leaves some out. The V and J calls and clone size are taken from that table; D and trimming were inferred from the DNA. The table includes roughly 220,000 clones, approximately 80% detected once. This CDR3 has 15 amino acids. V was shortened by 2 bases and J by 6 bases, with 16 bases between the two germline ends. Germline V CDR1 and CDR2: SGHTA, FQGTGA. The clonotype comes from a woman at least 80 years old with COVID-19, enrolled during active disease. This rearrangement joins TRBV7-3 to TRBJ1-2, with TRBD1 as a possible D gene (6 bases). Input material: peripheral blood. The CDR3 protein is CASSLEGTNQNGYTF. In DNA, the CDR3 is TGTGCCAGCAGCTTAGAAGGGACAAACCAGAATGGCTACACCTTC.